This record concerns one T cell receptor beta chain sequence. The antigen remains unidentified. The CDR3 is 11 residues long. V dropped 6 bases and J dropped 6 bases, with 6 bases sitting between them. Germline V CDR1 and CDR2: MDHEN, SYDVKM. The data were taken from a study of T cells in narcolepsy. The study, taken as a whole, reports: Reportedly, autoreactive clonotypes were serially detected in patients' blood but not controls'. HCRT-specific and TRIB2-specific autoreactive clonotypes appeared among same-patient CSF and blood CD4+ clonotypes. In some patient and control memory CD4+ samples, autoreactive clones were absent.

Only in-frame clones appear in the TCRdb table, and some are missing; sequencing was by immunoSEQ multiplex PCR. The sample has roughly 34,000 clones, roughly 80% seen once. The sequencing sample was made of CD45RA- memory CD4+ T cells from PBMCs. The receptor's source is a human donor with narcolepsy. The chain is built from TRBV28 and TRBJ2-1; D is unresolved. This chain's CDR3 is CASRGGNEQFF. As DNA, the CDR3 is TGTGCCAGCAGAGGTGGCAATGAGCAGTTCTTC.